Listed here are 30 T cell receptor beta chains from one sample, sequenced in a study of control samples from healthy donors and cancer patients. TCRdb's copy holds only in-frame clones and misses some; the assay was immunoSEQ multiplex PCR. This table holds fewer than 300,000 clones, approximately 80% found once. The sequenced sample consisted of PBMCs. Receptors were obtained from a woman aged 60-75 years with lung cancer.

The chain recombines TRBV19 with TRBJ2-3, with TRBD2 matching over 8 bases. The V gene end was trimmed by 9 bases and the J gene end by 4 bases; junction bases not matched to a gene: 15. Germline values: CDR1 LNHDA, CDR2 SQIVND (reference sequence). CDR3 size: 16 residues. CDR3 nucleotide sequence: TGTGCCAGCAAGGGGCCCGCGGGAGGCCTTCCAGATACGCAGTATTTT. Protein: CASKGPAGGLPDTQYF.

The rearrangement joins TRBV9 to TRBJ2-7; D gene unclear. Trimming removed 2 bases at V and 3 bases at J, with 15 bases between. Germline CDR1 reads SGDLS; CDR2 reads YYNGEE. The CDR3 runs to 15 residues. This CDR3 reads CASSVLGEIGYEQYF. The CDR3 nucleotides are TGTGCCAGCAGCGTTTTGGGCGAAATCGGCTACGAGCAGTACTTC. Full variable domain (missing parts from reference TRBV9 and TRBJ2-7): DSGVTQTPKHLITATGQRVTLRCSPRSGDLSVYWYQQSLDQGLQFLIQYYNGEERAKGNILERFSAQQFPDLHSELNLSSLELGDSALYFCASSVLGEIGYEQYFGPGTRLTVT.

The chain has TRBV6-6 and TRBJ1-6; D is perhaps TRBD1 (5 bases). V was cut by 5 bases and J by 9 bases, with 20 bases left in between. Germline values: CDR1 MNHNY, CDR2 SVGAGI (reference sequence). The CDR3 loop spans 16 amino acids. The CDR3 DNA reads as TGTGCCAGCAGTCGTCCGACAGTACCGACCACTTCACCCCTCCACTTT. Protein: CASSRPTVPTTSPLHF.

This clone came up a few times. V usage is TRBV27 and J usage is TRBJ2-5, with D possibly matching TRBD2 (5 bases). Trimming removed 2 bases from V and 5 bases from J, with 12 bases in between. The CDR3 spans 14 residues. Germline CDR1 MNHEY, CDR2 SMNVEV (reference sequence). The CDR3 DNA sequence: TGTGCCAGCAGTTTAAGTTTTAGCGTGGAGACCCAGTACTTC. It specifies CASSLSFSVETQYF.

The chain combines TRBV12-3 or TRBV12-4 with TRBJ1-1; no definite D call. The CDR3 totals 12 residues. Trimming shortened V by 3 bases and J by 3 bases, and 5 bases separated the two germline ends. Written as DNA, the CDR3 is TGTGCCAGCAGTTTTGCGGACACTGAAGCTTTCTTT. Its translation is CASSFADTEAFF.

The CDR3 DNA is TGTGCCAGCAGCTTACGGGTGGCGTTCACCTACGAGCAGTACTTC. It is translated as CASSLRVAFTYEQYF. The chain has TRBV11-2 and TRBJ2-7; D ambiguous. Germline values: CDR1 SGHAT, CDR2 FQNNGV. The CDR3 spans 15 residues. Trimming stripped 2 bases from V and 2 bases from J, with 13 bases between.

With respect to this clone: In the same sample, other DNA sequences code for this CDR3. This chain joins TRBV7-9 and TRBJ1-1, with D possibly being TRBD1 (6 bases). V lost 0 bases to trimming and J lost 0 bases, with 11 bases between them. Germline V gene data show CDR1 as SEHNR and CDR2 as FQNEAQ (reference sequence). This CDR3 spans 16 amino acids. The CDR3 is CASSLALAGVNTEAFF. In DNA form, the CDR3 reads TGTGCCAGCAGCTTAGCGTTGGCAGGGGTGAACACTGAAGCTTTCTTT.

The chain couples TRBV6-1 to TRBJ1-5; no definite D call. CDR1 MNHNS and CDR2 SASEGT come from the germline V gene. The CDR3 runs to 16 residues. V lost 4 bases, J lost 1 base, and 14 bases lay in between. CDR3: CASSAARLRSNQPQHF. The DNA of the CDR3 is TGTGCCAGCAGTGCCGCCCGGCTTAGGAGCAATCAGCCCCAGCATTTT.

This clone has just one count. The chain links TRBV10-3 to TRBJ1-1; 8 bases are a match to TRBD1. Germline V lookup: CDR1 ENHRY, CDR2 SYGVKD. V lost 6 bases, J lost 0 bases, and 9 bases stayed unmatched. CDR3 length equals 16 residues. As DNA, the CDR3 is TGTGCCATCAGGAAGACTCGACAGGGGCTGAACACTGAAGCTTTCTTT. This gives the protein CAIRKTRQGLNTEAFF.

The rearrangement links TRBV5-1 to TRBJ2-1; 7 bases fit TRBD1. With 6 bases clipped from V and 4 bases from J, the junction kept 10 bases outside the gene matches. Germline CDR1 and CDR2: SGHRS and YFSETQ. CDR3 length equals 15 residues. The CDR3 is CASKTGTDMYNEQFF. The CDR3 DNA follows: TGCGCCAGCAAGACCGGGACAGATATGTACAATGAGCAGTTCTTC.

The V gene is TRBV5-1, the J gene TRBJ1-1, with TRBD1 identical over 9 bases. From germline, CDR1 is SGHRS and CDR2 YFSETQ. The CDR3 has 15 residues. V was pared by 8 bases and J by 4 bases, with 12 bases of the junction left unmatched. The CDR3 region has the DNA TGCGCCAGTCGGACAGGGGATGGTTATCGCACTGAAGCTTTCTTT. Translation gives CASRTGDGYRTEAFF.

The CDR3 reads CASSAGQGAGEQFF. Written as DNA, the CDR3 is TGCGCCAGCAGCGCCGGACAGGGGGCGGGGGAGCAGTTCTTC. This chain links TRBV5-1 with TRBJ2-1; 11 bases match TRBD1. The CDR3 is made up of 14 amino acids. J gave up 10 bases and V 4 bases, and 7 bases lay outside the gene matches. Looked up from germline, CDR1 is SGHRS and CDR2 is YFSETQ.

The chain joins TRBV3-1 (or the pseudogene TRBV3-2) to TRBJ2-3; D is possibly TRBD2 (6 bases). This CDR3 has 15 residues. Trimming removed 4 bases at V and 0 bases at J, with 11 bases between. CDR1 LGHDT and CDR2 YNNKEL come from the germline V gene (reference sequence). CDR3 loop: CASSPSSASTDTQYF. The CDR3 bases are TGTGCCAGCAGCCCGTCTAGCGCTAGCACAGATACGCAGTATTTT.

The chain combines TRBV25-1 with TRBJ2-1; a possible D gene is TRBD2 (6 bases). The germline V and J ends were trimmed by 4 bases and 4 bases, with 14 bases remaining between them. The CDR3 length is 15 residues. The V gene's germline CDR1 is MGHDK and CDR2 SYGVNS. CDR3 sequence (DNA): TGTGCCAGCAGTGCAGCGGGCGGCCCGTACAATGAGCAGTTCTTC. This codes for CASSAAGGPYNEQFF.

CDR3 bases: TGCAGCGTAGCTCAGGGGGCGGCGAGCAATCAGCCCCAGCATTTT. This gives the protein CSVAQGAASNQPQHF. This chain links TRBV29-1 with TRBJ1-5; TRBD1 matches 8 bases. CDR1 is SQVTM and CDR2 is ANQGSEA in the germline V gene. V shed 6 bases and J 1 base; nucleotides not matched to a gene: 8. This CDR3 is built from 15 residues.

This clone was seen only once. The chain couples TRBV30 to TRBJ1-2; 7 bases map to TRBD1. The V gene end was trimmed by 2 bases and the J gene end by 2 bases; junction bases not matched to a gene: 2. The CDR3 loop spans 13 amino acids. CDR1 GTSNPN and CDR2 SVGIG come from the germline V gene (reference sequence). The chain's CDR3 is CAWSRQGNYGYTF. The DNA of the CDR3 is TGTGCCTGGAGTAGACAGGGAAACTATGGCTACACCTTC. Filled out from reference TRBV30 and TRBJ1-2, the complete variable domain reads SQTIHQWPATLVQPVGSPLSLECTVEGTSNPNLYWYRQAAGRGLQLLFYSVGIGQISSEVPQNLSASRPQDRQFILSSKKLLLSDSGFYLCAWSRQGNYGYTFGSGTRLTVV.

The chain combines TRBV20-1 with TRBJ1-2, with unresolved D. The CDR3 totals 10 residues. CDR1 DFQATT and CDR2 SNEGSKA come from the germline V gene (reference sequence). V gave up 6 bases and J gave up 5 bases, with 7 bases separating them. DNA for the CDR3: TGCAGTGCCTCGGGATATGGCTACACCTTC. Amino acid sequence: CSASGYGYTF.

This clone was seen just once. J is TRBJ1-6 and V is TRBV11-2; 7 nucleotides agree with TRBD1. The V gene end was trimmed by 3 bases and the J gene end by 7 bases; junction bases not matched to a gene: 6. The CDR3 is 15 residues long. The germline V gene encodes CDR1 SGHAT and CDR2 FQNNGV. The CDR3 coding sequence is TGTGCCAGCAGCTTTCGTCCGGGACAGAATTCACCCCTCCACTTT. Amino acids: CASSFRPGQNSPLHF.

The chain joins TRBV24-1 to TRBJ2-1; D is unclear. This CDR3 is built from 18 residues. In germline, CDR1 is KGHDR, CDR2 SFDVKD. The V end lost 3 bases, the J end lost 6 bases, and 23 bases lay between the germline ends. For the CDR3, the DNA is TGTGCCACCAGTGATGTGGGCCGGCACCCCAGGACGATCAATGAGCAGTTCTTC. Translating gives CATSDVGRHPRTINEQFF.

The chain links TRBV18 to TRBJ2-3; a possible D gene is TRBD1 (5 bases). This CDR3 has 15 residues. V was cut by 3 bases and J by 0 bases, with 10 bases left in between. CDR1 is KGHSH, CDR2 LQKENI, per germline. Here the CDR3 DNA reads TGTGCCAGCTCACCGCAGGGCCCTAGCACAGATACGCAGTATTTT. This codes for CASSPQGPSTDTQYF.

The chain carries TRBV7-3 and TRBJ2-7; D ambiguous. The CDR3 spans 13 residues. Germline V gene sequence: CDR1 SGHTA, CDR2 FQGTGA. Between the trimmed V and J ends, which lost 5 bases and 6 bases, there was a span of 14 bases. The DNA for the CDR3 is TGTGCCAGCAGCCCCTCCCCGAGCAGCGAGCAGTACTTC. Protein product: CASSPSPSSEQYF.

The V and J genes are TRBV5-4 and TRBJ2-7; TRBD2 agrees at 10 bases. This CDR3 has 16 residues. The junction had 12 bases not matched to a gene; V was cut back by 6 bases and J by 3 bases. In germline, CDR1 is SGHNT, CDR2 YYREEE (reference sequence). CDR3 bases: TGTGCCAGCACCCGGGGGGCTAGCGGGAGTCTCTACGAGCAGTACTTC. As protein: CASTRGASGSLYEQYF. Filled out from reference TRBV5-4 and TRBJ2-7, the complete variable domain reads ETGVTQSPTHLIKTRGQQVTLRCSSQSGHNTVSWYQQALGQGPQFIFQYYREEENGRGNFPPRFSGLQFPNYSSELNVNALELDDSALYLCASTRGASGSLYEQYFGPGTRLTVT.

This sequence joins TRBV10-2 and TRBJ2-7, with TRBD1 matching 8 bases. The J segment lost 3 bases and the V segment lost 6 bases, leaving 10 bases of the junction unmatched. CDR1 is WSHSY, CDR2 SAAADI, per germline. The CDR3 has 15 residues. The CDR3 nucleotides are TGCGCCAGCAGATCCGGACAGGGAAGAATCTACGAGCAGTACTTC. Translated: CASRSGQGRIYEQYF.

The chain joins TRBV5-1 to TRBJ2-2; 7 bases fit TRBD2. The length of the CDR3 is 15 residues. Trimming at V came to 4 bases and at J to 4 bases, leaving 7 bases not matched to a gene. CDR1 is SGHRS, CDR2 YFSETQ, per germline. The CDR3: CASSEVSGGTGELFF. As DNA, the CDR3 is TGCGCCAGCAGCGAGGTCTCGGGAGGCACCGGGGAGCTGTTTTTT.

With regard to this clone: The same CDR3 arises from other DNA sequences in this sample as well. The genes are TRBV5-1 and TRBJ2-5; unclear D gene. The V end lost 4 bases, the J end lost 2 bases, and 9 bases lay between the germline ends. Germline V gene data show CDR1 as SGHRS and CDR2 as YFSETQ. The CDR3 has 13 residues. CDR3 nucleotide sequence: TGCGCCAGCAGCCTCACCCCGCAAGAGACCCAGTACTTC. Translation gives CASSLTPQETQYF.

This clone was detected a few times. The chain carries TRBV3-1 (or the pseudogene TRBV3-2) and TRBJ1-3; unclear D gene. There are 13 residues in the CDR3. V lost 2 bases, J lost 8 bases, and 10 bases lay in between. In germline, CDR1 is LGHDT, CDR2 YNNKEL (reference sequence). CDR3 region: CASSQRGADTIYF. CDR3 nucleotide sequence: TGTGCCAGCAGCCAAAGAGGTGCAGACACCATATATTTT.

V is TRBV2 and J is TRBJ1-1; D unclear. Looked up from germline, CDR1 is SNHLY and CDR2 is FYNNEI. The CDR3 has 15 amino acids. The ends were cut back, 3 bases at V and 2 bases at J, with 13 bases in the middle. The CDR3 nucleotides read TGTGCCAGCAGTGATCTCCCGGGAACTAACACTGAAGCTTTCTTT. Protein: CASSDLPGTNTEAFF.

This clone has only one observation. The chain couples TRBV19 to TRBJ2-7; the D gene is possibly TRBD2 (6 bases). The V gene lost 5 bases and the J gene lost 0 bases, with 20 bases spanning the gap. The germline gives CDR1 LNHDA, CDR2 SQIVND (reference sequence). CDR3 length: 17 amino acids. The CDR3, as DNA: TGTGCCAGTAGTCCGAGTCGGCTTTTGGAGGGCTCCTACGAGCAGTACTTC. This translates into CASSPSRLLEGSYEQYF.

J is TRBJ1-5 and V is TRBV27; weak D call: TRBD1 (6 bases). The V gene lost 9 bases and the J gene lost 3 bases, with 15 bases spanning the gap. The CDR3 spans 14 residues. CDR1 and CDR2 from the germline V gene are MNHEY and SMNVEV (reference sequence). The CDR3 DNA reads TGTGCCAGAGCTACCCGGGACACCAATCAGCCCCAGCATTTT. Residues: CARATRDTNQPQHF.

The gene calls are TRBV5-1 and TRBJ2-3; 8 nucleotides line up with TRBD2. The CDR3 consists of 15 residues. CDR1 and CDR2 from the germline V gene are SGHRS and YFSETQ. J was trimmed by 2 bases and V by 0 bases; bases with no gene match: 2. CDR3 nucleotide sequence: TGCGCCAGCAGCTTGGTAGCGGGGTACACAGATACGCAGTATTTT. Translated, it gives CASSLVAGYTDTQYF.